A selection of T cell receptor beta chains follows, all from one sample in a study of CD8 T cells in Susac syndrome. TCRdb re-called the immunoSEQ multiplex PCR reads through MiXCR, storing one row per CDR3 protein. The data contain approximately 120,000 distinct CDR3 sequences, approximately 91% of them singletons. Sample: CD4+ T cells from PBMCs. These receptors originate from a human donor in good health. The CDR3 runs from the conserved cysteine through the conserved F or W. Each record gives: J gene, D gene, clone size, V gene, CDR3 protein, CDR3 DNA. A D gene is named only where the DNA matches it firmly. Not every row has a clone size; where given, it reads once, few, many or a size class.

TRBJ2-2 | . | few | TRBV7-9 | CASSDKRSGNTGELFF | TGTGCCAGCAGCGACAAGCGGAGTGGCAACACCGGGGAGCTGTTTTTT
TRBJ1-3 | TRBD1 | . | TRBV7-8 | CASSSGTGRSGNTIYF | TGTGCCAGCAGCTCCGGGACAGGAAGAAGTGGAAACACCATATATTTT
TRBJ2-7 | . | . | TRBV3-1 | CASSHRLGEQYF | TGTGCCAGCAGCCATCGACTGGGTGAGCAGTACTTC
TRBJ1-4 | . | . | TRBV5-4 | CASSAGTGSNEKLFF | TGTGCCAGCAGCGCGGGGACGGGGTCTAACGAAAAACTGTTTTTT
TRBJ2-2 | . | . | TRBV3-1 | CASSQLTGELFF | TGTGCCAGCAGCCAATTAACCGGGGAGCTGTTTTTT
TRBJ2-6 | . | few | TRBV25-1 | CASSGGGANVLTF | TGTGCCAGCAGCGGGGGAGGCGCCAACGTCCTGACTTTC
TRBJ1-2 | TRBD1 | . | TRBV6-5 | CASRRDRFYGYTF | TGTGCCAGCAGACGGGACAGATTCTATGGCTACACCTTC
TRBJ2-7 | . | . | TRBV7-2 | CASSLDWQVPLYEQYF | TGTGCCAGCAGCTTAGATTGGCAGGTCCCCCTTTACGAGCAGTACTTC
TRBJ2-2 | . | . | TRBV6-2/TRBV6-3 | CASSFLRNTGELFF | TGTGCCAGCAGTTTCCTCAGGAACACCGGGGAGCTGTTTTTT
TRBJ2-1 | TRBD2 | . | TRBV7-9 | CASSLRGVDEQFF | TGTGCCAGCAGCTTACGGGGGGTCGATGAGCAGTTCTTC
TRBJ1-3 | . | . | TRBV18 | CASSPTSGNTIYF | TGTGCCAGCTCACCGACCTCTGGAAACACCATATATTTT
TRBJ2-7 | . | . | TRBV20-1 | CSARDEYTYEQYF | TGCAGTGCTAGGGACGAATACACCTACGAGCAGTACTTC
TRBJ1-1 | . | . | TRBV2 | CASSIGVTGAFF | TGTGCCAGCAGTATCGGGGTGACCGGAGCTTTCTTT
TRBJ2-7 | . | . | TRBV7-6 | CASSLAPGTPGEQYF | TGTGCCAGCAGCTTAGCGCCCGGGACCCCTGGCGAGCAGTACTTC
TRBJ2-5 | TRBD2 | . | TRBV7-2 | CASSLAAGGGGTQYF | TGTGCCAGCAGCTTAGCGGCGGGGGGCGGTGGGACCCAGTACTTC
TRBJ2-7 | . | . | TRBV9 | CASSVVENYEQYF | TGTGCCAGCAGCGTAGTGGAGAACTACGAGCAGTACTTC
TRBJ2-7 | . | . | TRBV6-2/TRBV6-3 | CASSSRGAMTYEQYF | TGTGCCAGCAGTTCCCGCGGCGCAATGACCTACGAGCAGTACTTC
TRBJ2-5 | . | . | TRBV6-5 | CASSYRERETQYF | TGTGCCAGCAGTTATAGGGAACGGGAGACCCAGTACTTC
TRBJ1-5 | . | once | TRBV29-1 | CSVVWGPTSNQPQHF | TGCAGCGTTGTGTGGGGACCGACTAGCAATCAGCCCCAGCATTTT
TRBJ2-1 | TRBD2 | . | TRBV6-2/TRBV6-3 | CASSRLAGGNEQFF | TGTGCCAGCAGTAGACTAGCGGGAGGGAATGAGCAGTTCTTC
TRBJ2-7 | TRBD1 | once | TRBV12-3/TRBV12-4 | CASSLVAGGIGSYEQYF | TGTGCCAGCAGTTTAGTTGCAGGGGGCATCGGGAGCTACGAGCAGTACTTC
TRBJ1-2 | TRBD1 | . | TRBV2 | CASKRTWDSKNYGYTF | TGTGCCAGCAAGCGAACGTGGGACAGCAAGAACTATGGCTACACCTTC
TRBJ2-5 | TRBD2 | . | TRBV4-2 | CASSQEGLDETQYF | TGTGCCAGCAGCCAAGAGGGACTAGATGAGACCCAGTACTTC
TRBJ2-7 | TRBD2 | . | TRBV6-2/TRBV6-3 | CASTPGGLAGTYEQYF | TGTGCCAGCACCCCAGGGGGACTAGCGGGAACCTACGAGCAGTACTTC
TRBJ1-2 | . | few | TRBV20-1 | CSVTNYGYTF | TGCAGTGTCACGAACTATGGCTACACCTTC
TRBJ2-2 | TRBD2 | once | TRBV2 | CASSDGTSLSGTGELFF | TGTGCCAGCAGTGATGGGACTAGCCTAAGTGGCACCGGGGAGCTGTTTTTT
TRBJ2-1 | TRBD2 | . | TRBV7-6 | CASSLSGGVREQFF | TGTGCCAGCAGCTTGAGCGGGGGGGTAAGAGAGCAGTTCTTC
TRBJ1-1 | . | . | TRBV28 | CASSLLPLKTEAFF | TGTGCCAGCAGTTTATTACCGCTAAAAACTGAAGCTTTCTTT
TRBJ1-5 | . | . | TRBV27 | CASSAQEGNQPQHF | TGTGCCAGCAGTGCACAGGAGGGCAATCAGCCCCAGCATTTT
TRBJ1-2 | TRBD1 | . | TRBV10-3 | CATKNRDRESFVGYTF | TGTGCCACAAAAAACCGGGACAGGGAGTCTTTCGTAGGCTACACCTTC
TRBJ2-7 | TRBD1 | . | TRBV2 | CASSETGQGAITYEQYF | TGTGCCAGCAGTGAAACGGGACAGGGGGCGATTACCTACGAGCAGTACTTC
TRBJ2-2 | . | once | TRBV6-5 | CASSFGTSGELFF | TGTGCCAGCAGTTTCGGGACGTCCGGGGAGCTGTTTTTT